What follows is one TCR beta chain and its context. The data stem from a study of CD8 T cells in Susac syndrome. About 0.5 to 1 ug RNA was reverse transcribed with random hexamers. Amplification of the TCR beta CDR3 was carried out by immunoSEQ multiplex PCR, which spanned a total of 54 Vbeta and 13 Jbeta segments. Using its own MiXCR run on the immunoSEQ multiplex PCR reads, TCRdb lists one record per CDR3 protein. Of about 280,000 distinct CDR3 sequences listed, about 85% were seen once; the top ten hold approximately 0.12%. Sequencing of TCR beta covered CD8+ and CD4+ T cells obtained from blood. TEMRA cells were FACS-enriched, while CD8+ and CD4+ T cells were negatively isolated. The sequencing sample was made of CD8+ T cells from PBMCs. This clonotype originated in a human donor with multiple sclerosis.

CDR3 coding DNA: TGCAGTGCTAGAAGGGGCGGGCATGGCTACACCTTC. This codes for CSARRGGHGYTF. This chain connects TRBV20-1 to TRBJ1-2, with a weak D call TRBD1 (5 bases). Trimming shortened V by 2 bases and J by 6 bases, and 10 bases separated the two germline ends. CDR1 DFQATT and CDR2 SNEGSKA come from the germline V gene (reference sequence). The CDR3 is made up of 12 amino acids.